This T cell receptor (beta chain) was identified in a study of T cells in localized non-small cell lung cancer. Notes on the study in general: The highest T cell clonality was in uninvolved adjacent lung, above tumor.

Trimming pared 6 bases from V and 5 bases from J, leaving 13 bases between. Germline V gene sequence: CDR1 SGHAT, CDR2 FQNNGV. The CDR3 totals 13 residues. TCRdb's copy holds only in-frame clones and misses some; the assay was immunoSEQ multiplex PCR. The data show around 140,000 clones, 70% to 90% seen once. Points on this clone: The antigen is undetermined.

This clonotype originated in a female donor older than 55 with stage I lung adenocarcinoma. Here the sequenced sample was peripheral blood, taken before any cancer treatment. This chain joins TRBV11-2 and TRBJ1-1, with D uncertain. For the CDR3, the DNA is TGTGCCAGCAGAGAAGCAGGTCGTACTGAAGCTTTCTTT. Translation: CASREAGRTEAFF.